The source of this T cell receptor beta chain is a study of shared clonotypes between healthy human individuals (dated by TCRdb to the early 2020s). The study in broad terms: The cohort included three men and a couple of women between 18 and 49 years of age. For each donor, CD4 naive and CD4 memory were each run on three plates, CD8 naive on two plates, and CD8 memory on one plate. Between about 0.9 and 10 billion PBMCs per donor were obtained by leukapheresis. The study deeply sequenced blood TCR repertoires of several healthy adults to estimate repertoire size and the extent of clonotype sharing between individuals. Libraries were prepared and TCR repertoires were sequenced by different laboratories using diverse techniques, in order to increase sequencing depth and limit assay-specific biases. The paper as a whole reports these results and caveats: When several donors were compared, the shared fraction of clonotypes was about 5.4% for naive CD4, approximately 3.3% for naive CD8, more than 2% for memory CD4, and less than 0.45% for memory CD8. Sampling was restricted to blood, and TCR repertoires in tissue are likely to differ from TCR repertoires in blood. Because the study included only a small number of donors, the genetic and exposure-history diversity represented was limited. Based on pairwise subsampling, the degree of clonotype sharing among donors was expected to be affected by sequencing depth. Higher generation probabilities were observed for clonotypes shared by all four sorted-subset donors than for non-shared clonotypes. Rarefaction of sorted-subset datasets indicated incomplete sequencing despite the large sequencing depth. Naive subsets generally had larger estimated clonotype richness than memory subsets did.

CDR1 and CDR2 (SNHLY, FYNNEI) derive from the germline V gene. Measured from the cysteine to the phenylalanine, the CDR3 is 14 residues long. Only CDR3 DNA remains: 42 bases, in frame from the first base. V and J are truncated by 6 bases and 6 bases respectively, leaving an intervening sequence of 15 bases. Using the deep immunoSEQ assay, TCR CDR3 regions were amplified from genomic DNA by multiplex PCR. Extracted genomic DNA from each cell subset was spread evenly across all wells of several immunoSEQ 96-well plates, with each plate serving as a replicate. For sorted subsets, 150 to 250 ng of genomic DNA, equivalent to roughly 30,000 T cell genomes, went into each replicate PCR. Purified libraries were quantified with a Qubit 3.0 fluorometer, sized on a Bioanalyzer 2100, and re-quantified with the KAPA Library Quantification kit. A separate single-read 150-cycle Illumina NextSeq 550 flow cell was used to sequence each immunoSEQ 96-well plate. On the authors' methods: Because only junctional sequences without quality scores were contained in the immunoSEQ output, filtering matching that applied to full-length reads could not be performed. To assign V/J genes and CDR3, sequences were annotated using PyIR, a Python wrapper for IgBLAST v1.9, with IMGT germline references. Reads were removed for weak V/J assignments (E-value above 1e-6), missing CDR3, stop codons, out-of-frame junctions, or ambiguous translated residues. V3J clonotypes were defined as sequences sharing the same inferred V gene, J gene, and CDR3 amino acid sequence. To compute the percentage overlap between repertoires, the number of shared unique clonotypes was divided by the size of the smaller repertoire. Richness of each repertoire was evaluated using RTK rarefaction, the Chao1 estimator, and Recon v2.1 estimates of unobserved clonotypes. OLGA was used to compute generation probabilities for all TCRbeta clonotypes that the gDNA method yielded from several donors. TCRdb took this table from immuneACCESS and kept in-frame rearrangements with V and J called. Such tables lack part of the clones; where checked against another copy, unresolved V genes explain under half of the gap, and the rest is unexplained. That table gives V, J and clone size, and the DNA gave D and trimming. This sample holds approximately 2,000,000 clones; just under 95% were observed only once. The ten most abundant clones make up 0.37% of the sample.

Details on this clone: The antigen it binds to is not known. No base quality values were provided; no much bigger clone lies one nucleotide off.

Healthy HIV-negative adults with no recently reported acute infections or vaccinations were included as donors. Every donor was a Caucasian adult residing in Nashville, Tennessee, USA. CD4+ T cells were enriched through magnetic negative selection, after which naive cells were positively selected on CD45RA and the remaining negative fraction served as the memory subset. Blood was obtained by leukapheresis, after which PBMCs were separated by Ficoll-Histopaque density gradient centrifugation and cryopreserved in liquid nitrogen vapor phase. Analytical flow cytometry was used to check the purity and quantity of each magnetically sorted T cell population. From each sorted fraction, genomic DNA was isolated and quantified by UV absorbance on a Nanodrop 2000c.

Sequences were obtained from naive CD4+ T cells from PBMCs. Taken with the paper, the label for cell subset or site translates to: CD45RA+ positively selected. The chain is made from TRBV2 and TRBJ1-5; no D gene is confidently identified. This receptor was obtained from a young man in good health. Some clones in this sample may be carry-over from other donors' samples. The DNA reads as follows: TGTGCCAGCAGCCGTCTGGTAGGGAGTCAGCCCCAGCATTTT. The encoded protein is CASSRLVGSQPQHF.